The entry that follows covers one TCR beta chain sequence. This clone's antigen is unknown. No base quality information exists; no much larger clone differs at one position. Inclusive of the bounding cysteine and phenylalanine, the CDR3 is 15 residues long. The entry retains the CDR3 DNA only, 45 bases that are in frame from base 1. The germline V gene gives CDR1 as KGHDR and CDR2 as SFDVKD. V loses 4 bases of germline sequence and J loses 5 bases, and the interval between the two ends is 15 bases. Ficoll-Paque density gradient centrifugation was the method used to isolate PBMCs. For sequencing, an Illumina NovaSeq 6000 was employed. TCRalpha and TCRbeta cDNA libraries were built by 5'RACE with constant-segment primers, adding sample barcodes and unique molecular identifiers. RNA was extracted from every sample with Trizol reagent. The libraries were amplified in two PCR steps, and the second step added a second sample barcode and Illumina TruSeq adapters. The libraries were sequenced on an Illumina NovaSeq using 2 x 150 bp paired-end reads. In the paper's pipeline: Reads were demultiplexed and collapsed into UMI-guided consensus sequences with migec v1.2.7. Using mixcr v2.1.11, UMI consensuses were aligned to TRA and TRB V and J templates and then assembled into clonotypes. A clonotype was counted as expanded or contracted only if both edgeR and NoisET called the change significant, with noise models trained on biological replicates. For edgeR calls, the cutoffs were a false discovery rate-adjusted p below 0.01 and a log2 fold-change threshold of 1. As an exploratory analysis of dynamics, PCA with hierarchical clustering was applied to max-normalized trajectories of the 1000 most abundant clonotypes. Each responding clone was given a CD4 or CD8 phenotype based on the CD4+ and CD8+ repertoires, which had been sequenced separately. TCRdb reworked the public reads: Q25 trimming with fastp, MiXCR clone assembly, productive beta chains retained. Rows are combined by CDR3 protein, so each entry shows the most common genes and DNA. The V and J calls come from TCRdb's annotation, not from the publication. For this sample there are roughly 350,000 distinct CDR3 sequences; roughly 13% appear just once. Approximately 22% of the sample is held by the ten biggest clonotypes.

The data are from a study of T-cell memory formation after mild COVID-19 (dated by TCRdb to the early 2020s). Regarding the complete study: TCR sequence clusters from the two donors were largely donor specific. In a couple of donors, T-cell clones that expanded and contracted after mild COVID-19 were tracked by sequencing TCRalpha and TCRbeta repertoires over time. The cohort comprised two young, previously healthy adult volunteers, one female and one male. The study at large found these results: Contracting CD4+ clones were located mainly in the CM and EM memory subsets, whereas CD8+ clones were found to be enriched in EMRA. Clones contracting from day 15 to 85 had balanced CD4/CD8 phenotypes, while a second wave expanding from day 15 to 37 was biased towards CD4+. The study covered only a couple of mild cases, and larger cohorts including severe cases with pre-infection samples were considered necessary. Some responding clones were detected in pre-infection memory, which suggested that pre-existing cross-reactive memory T cells had joined the SARS-CoV-2 response. The second-wave clones that peaked on day 37 were not confirmed to be SARS-CoV-2 specific.

This sequence was found in a man between 18 and 29 years old who had mild COVID-19 (a few samples of this study predate the infection). The sample titles of this study are shuffled in the database, so cell type and time point are left out; the donor was told from shared clones. The sequencing sample was made of PBMCs or a T cell subset sorted from them (not recorded which). In this chain, TRBV24-1 is recombined with TRBJ2-3; 6 matching bases give a weak D call of TRBD1. The sequenced DNA: TGTGCCACCAGTGACCCCAGGGGTACCGGAGATACGCAGTATTTT. Translated, it reads CATSDPRGTGDTQYF.